The 7 T cell receptor beta chains below all came from one sample that was sequenced in a study of graft-versus-host responses after intestinal transplantation. The repertoire was sequenced with immunoSEQ multiplex PCR; TCRdb's copy has only in-frame clones and lacks some. The sample lists roughly 5,200 clones, less than 30% occurring once. The material was alloreactive CD4+ T cells from a mixed lymphocyte reaction culture, obtained before transplantation. Described subset: CFSE-low proliferating T cells sorted from roughly six-day pre-transplant mixed lymphocyte reaction (GvH or HvG direction). These receptors were obtained from a human patient who was an organ donor for intestinal transplantation.

The rearrangement links TRBV7-9 to TRBJ1-4; D is unclear. Germline V gives CDR1 SEHNR, CDR2 FQNEAQ (reference sequence). The CDR3 is 15 residues long. Trimming left V 5 bases short and J 0 bases short, with 10 bases between. CDR3 sequence reads: CASSPGLTTNEKLFF. The CDR3 nucleotides are TGTGCCAGCAGCCCTGGACTGACAACTAATGAAAAACTGTTTTTT.

The chain has TRBV10-1 and TRBJ1-4; D call uncertain. With 3 bases removed from V and 3 bases from J, the gap between germline ends came to 8 bases. CDR3 length equals 14 residues. Per germline, CDR1 WNHNN and CDR2 SYGVQD (reference sequence). The CDR3 reads CASSDRGSNEKLFF. For the CDR3, the DNA is TGCGCCAGCAGTGATCGGGGTTCTAATGAAAAACTGTTTTTT.

This clone was detected a few times. The CDR3: CASTRNLGGAGQYF. As DNA, the CDR3 is TGTGCCAGCACCCGGAACCTAGGGGGAGCAGGGCAGTACTTC. The rearrangement uses TRBV7-6 and TRBJ2-7; D is perhaps TRBD1 (6 bases). The CDR3 length is 14 residues. Germline V gene data show CDR1 as SGHVS and CDR2 as FNYEAQ. V lost 7 bases, J lost 9 bases, and 22 bases lay in between.

This clone was seen a few times. V usage is TRBV21-1 and J usage is TRBJ2-2; the table's D call, TRBD2, has no DNA check behind it. TRBV21-1 is shown as a pseudogene. CDR3 length: 23 amino acids. CDR3 region: CASEGTGEIWASGGNANTGELFF. CDR3 nucleotide sequence: TGTGCCAGCGAGGGGACAGGGGAGATTTGGGCTAGCGGGGGGAACGCGAACACCGGGGAGCTGTTTTTT.

This clone was picked up a small number of times. J is TRBJ1-1 and V is TRBV6-6, with D maybe TRBD1 (5 bases). V lost 8 bases and J lost 1, with 11 bases in between. The CDR3 loop spans 13 amino acids. Germline V gene sequence: CDR1 MNHNY, CDR2 SVGAGI (reference sequence). The CDR3 DNA is TGTGCCAGCGGCCGAGGACAGAACACTGAAGCTTTCTTT. Its translation is CASGRGQNTEAFF.

CDR3 amino acids: CSVVWRTGELFF. The CDR3 nucleotides are TGCAGCGTTGTGTGGAGGACCGGGGAGCTGTTTTTT. V is TRBV29-1 and J is TRBJ2-2, with a weak D call TRBD2 (5 bases). CDR3 length equals 12 residues. Germline lookup yields CDR1 SQVTM and CDR2 ANQGSEA. Trimming cost V 4 bases and J 5 bases, with 8 bases left between them.

This clone occurred a few times. The V and J genes are TRBV11-3 and TRBJ1-1, with 7 nucleotides matching TRBD1. CDR1 and CDR2 from the germline V gene are SGHNT and YENEEA. The trim removed 1 base at V and 2 bases at J, leaving 4 bases unmatched. The CDR3 contains 15 residues. The CDR3 loop reads CASSLVGTANTEAFF. The CDR3 DNA sequence: TGTGCCAGCAGCTTAGTCGGGACAGCAAACACTGAAGCTTTCTTT.